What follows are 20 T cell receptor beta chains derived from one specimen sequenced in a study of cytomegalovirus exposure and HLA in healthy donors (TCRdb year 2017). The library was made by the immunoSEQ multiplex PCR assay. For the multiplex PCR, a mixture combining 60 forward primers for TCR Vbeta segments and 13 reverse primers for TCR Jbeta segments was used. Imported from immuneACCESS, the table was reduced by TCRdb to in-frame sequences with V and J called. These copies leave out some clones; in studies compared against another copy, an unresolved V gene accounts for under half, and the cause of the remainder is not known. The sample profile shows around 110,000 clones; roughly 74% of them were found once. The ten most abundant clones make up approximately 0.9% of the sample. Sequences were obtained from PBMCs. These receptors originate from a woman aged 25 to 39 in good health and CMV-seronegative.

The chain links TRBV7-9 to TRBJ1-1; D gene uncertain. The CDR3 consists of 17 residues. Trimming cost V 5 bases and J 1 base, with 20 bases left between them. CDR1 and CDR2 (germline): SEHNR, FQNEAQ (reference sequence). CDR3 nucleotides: TGTGCCAGCAGCCAGGTAGGGTGGACGGGAGGGAACACTGAAGCTTTCTTT. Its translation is CASSQVGWTGGNTEAFF.

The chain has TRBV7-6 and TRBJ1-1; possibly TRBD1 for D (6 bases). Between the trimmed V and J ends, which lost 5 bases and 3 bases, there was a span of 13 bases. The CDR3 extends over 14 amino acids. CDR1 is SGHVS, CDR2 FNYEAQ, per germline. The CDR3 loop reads CASSPTGPYTEAFF. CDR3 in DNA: TGTGCCAGCAGCCCCACAGGGCCATACACTGAAGCTTTCTTT.

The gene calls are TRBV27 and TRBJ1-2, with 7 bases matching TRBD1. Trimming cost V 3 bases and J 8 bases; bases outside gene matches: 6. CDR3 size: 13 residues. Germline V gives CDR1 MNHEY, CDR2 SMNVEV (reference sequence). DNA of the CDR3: TGTGCCAGCAGTTTCCCAGGGGGGTTCGGCTACACCTTC. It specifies CASSFPGGFGYTF.

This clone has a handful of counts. CDR3 bases: TGCGCCAGCCGACCGGGGGGCGTCGGGGACACTGAAGCTTTCTTT. Its translation is CASRPGGVGDTEAFF. The V gene is TRBV4-1, the J gene TRBJ1-1, with D possibly TRBD1 on 6 matching bases. Germline V gives CDR1 MGHRA, CDR2 YSYEKL. The CDR3 loop spans 15 amino acids. Trimming pared 8 bases from V and 3 bases from J, leaving 19 bases between.

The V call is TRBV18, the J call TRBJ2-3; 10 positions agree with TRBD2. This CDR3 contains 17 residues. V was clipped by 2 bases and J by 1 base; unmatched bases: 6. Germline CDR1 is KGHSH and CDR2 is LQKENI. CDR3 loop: CASSPSGRAQGTDTQYF. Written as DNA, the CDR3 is TGTGCCAGCTCACCAAGCGGGAGGGCCCAGGGCACAGATACGCAGTATTTT.

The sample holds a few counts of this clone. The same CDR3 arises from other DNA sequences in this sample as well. The CDR3 protein is CASSDSVGSTEAFF. As DNA, the CDR3 is TGTGCCAGCAGTGATTCGGTAGGGAGTACTGAAGCTTTCTTT. The rearrangement joins TRBV6-4 to TRBJ1-1; D is unresolved. The CDR3 consists of 14 residues. Per the germline V gene, CDR1 is MRHNA and CDR2 is SNTAGT. V shed 3 bases and J shed 5 bases, with 13 bases lying between them.

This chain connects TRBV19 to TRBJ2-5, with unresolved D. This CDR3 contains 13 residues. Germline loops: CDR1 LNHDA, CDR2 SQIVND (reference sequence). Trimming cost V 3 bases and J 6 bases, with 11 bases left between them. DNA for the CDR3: TGTGCCAGTAGTATTATAGTAGCCCAGACCCAGTACTTC. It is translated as CASSIIVAQTQYF.

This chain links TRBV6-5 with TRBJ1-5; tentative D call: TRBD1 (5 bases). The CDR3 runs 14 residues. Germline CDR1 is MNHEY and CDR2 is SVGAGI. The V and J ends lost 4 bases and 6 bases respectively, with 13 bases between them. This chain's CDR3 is CASSSQGIGQPQHF. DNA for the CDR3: TGTGCCAGCAGTTCTCAGGGAATCGGTCAGCCCCAGCATTTT.

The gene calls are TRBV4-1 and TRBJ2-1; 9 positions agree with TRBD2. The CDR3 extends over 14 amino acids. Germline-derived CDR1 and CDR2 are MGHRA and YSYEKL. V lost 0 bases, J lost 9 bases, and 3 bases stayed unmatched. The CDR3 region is CASSQETAGGEQFF. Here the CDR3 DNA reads TGCGCCAGCAGCCAAGAAACAGCGGGAGGTGAGCAGTTCTTC.

The CDR3 sequence: CSVGLDTGANEQYF. CDR3 in DNA: TGCAGCGTTGGGCTCGACACCGGTGCGAACGAGCAGTACTTC. The chain couples TRBV29-1 to TRBJ2-7, with unresolved D. The CDR3 sequence is 14 residues long. Between the trimmed V and J ends, which lost 4 bases and 5 bases, there was a span of 18 bases. Germline lookup yields CDR1 SQVTM and CDR2 ANQGSEA.

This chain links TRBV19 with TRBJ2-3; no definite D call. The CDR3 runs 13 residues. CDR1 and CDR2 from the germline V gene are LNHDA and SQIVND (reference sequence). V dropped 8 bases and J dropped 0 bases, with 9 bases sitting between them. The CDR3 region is CASESTSTDTQYF. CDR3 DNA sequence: TGTGCCAGTGAAAGCACTAGCACAGATACGCAGTATTTT.

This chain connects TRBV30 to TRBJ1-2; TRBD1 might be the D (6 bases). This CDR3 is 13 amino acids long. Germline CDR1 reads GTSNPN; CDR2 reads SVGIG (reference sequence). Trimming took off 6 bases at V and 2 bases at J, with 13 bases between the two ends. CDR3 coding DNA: TGTGCCTGTCCCCCCGGGACAAACTATGGCTACACCTTC. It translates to CACPPGTNYGYTF.

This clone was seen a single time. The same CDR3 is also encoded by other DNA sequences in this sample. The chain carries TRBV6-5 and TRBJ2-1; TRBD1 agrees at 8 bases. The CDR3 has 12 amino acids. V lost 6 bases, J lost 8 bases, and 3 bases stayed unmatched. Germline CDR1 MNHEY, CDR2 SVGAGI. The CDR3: CASSPTGDEQFF. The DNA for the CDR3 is TGTGCCAGCAGCCCGACAGGGGATGAGCAGTTCTTC.

CDR3 coding DNA: TGTGCCAGCAGTGAAACTAGCGGCGCCATAGGGACCCAGTACTTC. This sequence encodes CASSETSGAIGTQYF. This chain uses TRBV2 with TRBJ2-5, with 8 bases matching TRBD2. The CDR3 length is 15 residues. Germline trimming cut 2 bases from V and 7 bases from J; bases unmatched to any gene: 9. Germline V gene sequence: CDR1 SNHLY, CDR2 FYNNEI.

CDR3 in amino acids: CAWSLRGRQPQHF. DNA for the CDR3: TGTGCCTGGAGTCTCAGGGGTAGACAGCCCCAGCATTTT. V usage is TRBV30 and J usage is TRBJ1-5; D is possibly TRBD1 (6 bases). Per the germline V gene, CDR1 is GTSNPN and CDR2 is SVGIG (reference sequence). This CDR3 has 13 amino acids. V lost 2 bases to trimming and J lost 7 bases, with 12 bases between them.

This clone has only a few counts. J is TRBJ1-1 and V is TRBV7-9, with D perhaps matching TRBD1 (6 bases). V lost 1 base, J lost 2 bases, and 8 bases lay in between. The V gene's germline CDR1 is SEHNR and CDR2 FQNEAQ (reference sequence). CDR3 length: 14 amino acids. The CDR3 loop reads CASSLDRANTEAFF. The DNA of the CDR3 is TGTGCCAGCAGCTTAGACAGGGCCAACACTGAAGCTTTCTTT.

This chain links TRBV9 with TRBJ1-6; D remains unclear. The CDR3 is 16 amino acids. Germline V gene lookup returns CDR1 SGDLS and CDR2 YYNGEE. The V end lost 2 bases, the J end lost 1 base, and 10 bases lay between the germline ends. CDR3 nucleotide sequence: TGTGCCAGCAGCGTCCGGGATGGGTCCTATAATTCACCCCTCCACTTT. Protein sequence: CASSVRDGSYNSPLHF.

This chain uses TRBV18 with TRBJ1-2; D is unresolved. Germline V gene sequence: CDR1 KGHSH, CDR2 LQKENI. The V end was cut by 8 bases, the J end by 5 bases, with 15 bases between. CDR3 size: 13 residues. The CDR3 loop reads CASKDSTPYGYTF. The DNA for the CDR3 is TGTGCCAGCAAGGACTCGACCCCTTATGGCTACACCTTC.

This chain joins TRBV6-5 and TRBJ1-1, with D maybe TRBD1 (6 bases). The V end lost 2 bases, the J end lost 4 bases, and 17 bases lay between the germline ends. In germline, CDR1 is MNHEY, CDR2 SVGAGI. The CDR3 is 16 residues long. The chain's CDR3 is CASSYQSGQTATEAFF. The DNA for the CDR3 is TGTGCCAGCAGTTACCAATCAGGACAGACTGCCACTGAAGCTTTCTTT.

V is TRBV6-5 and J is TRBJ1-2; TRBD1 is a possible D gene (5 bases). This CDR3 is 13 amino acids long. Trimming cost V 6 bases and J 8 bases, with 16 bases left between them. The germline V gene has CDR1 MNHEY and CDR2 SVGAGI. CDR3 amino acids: CASSQTETGGYTF. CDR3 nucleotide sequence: TGTGCCAGCAGCCAGACAGAGACTGGAGGCTACACCTTC.